Listed below are T cell receptor beta chains from one sample, sequenced in a study of T cell responses to AZD1222 COVID-19 vaccine. The repertoire was sequenced with immunoSEQ multiplex PCR; TCRdb's copy has only in-frame clones and lacks some. The sample yields about 140,000 clones, 70% to 90% seen once. The starting material was peripheral blood, obtained on day 0 of AZD1222 vaccination. These receptors originate from an adult in good health. CDR3s include the opening cysteine and the closing phenylalanine or tryptophan. The D gene is left open where the match is weak.

>-|TRBJ1-1|TRBV30
CAWSSWGRQNTEAFF
TGTGCCTGGAGTTCATGGGGGCGGCAGAACACTGAAGCTTTCTTT
>TRBD2|TRBJ2-1|TRBV9
CASSVVPGLADSYNEQFF
TGTGCCAGCAGCGTAGTTCCGGGACTAGCGGACTCCTACAATGAGCAGTTCTTC
>TRBD2|TRBJ2-1|TRBV4-3
CASSQEAYHGGAGGYNEQFF
TGCGCCAGCAGCCAAGAAGCGTATCATGGCGGGGCGGGAGGGTACAATGAGCAGTTCTTC
>TRBD1|TRBJ2-5|TRBV6-2/TRBV6-3
CASSYSTTGAWTQYF
TGTGCCAGCAGTTACTCGACGACAGGGGCATGGACCCAGTACTTC
>TRBD1|TRBJ2-1|TRBV5-5
CASSSPGQDTRYYDEQFF
TGTGCCAGCAGCTCCCCTGGACAGGACACAAGGTATTATGATGAGCAGTTCTTC
>-|TRBJ1-3|TRBV10-1
CASSARNSGNTIYF
TGCGCCAGCAGTGCCAGGAACTCTGGAAACACCATATATTTT
>TRBD1|TRBJ1-2|TRBV7-9
CASSPGTGANYGYTF
TGTGCCAGCAGCCCCGGGACAGGGGCTAACTATGGCTACACCTTC
>-|TRBJ2-3|TRBV28
CASSLSRRPIGTQYF
TGTGCCAGCAGTTTGAGTCGGCGGCCGATAGGTACGCAGTATTTT
>-|TRBJ1-3|TRBV5-4
CASSLAGERSGNTIYF
TGTGCCAGCAGCTTGGCTGGTGAACGCTCTGGAAACACCATATATTTT
>TRBD1|TRBJ1-6|TRBV23-1
CASSQSGSGQKYNSPLHF
TGCGCCAGCAGTCAATCGGGATCGGGACAGAAATATAATTCACCCCTCCACTTT
>TRBD1|TRBJ1-2|TRBV5-4
CASSLPTGLSNYGYTF
TGTGCCAGCAGCTTGCCGACAGGGCTCTCCAACTATGGCTACACCTTC
>-|TRBJ2-2|TRBV19
CASSIGVGSPNTGELFF
TGTGCCAGTAGTATAGGGGTCGGCAGTCCGAACACCGGGGAGCTGTTTTTT
>-|TRBJ1-1|TRBV30
CAWRLPITEAFF
TGTGCCTGGAGGCTACCGATCACTGAAGCTTTCTTT
>-|TRBJ2-1|TRBV28
CASSLTLGWDEQFF
TGTGCCAGCAGTCTTACACTAGGGTGGGATGAGCAGTTCTTC
>TRBD2|TRBJ2-7|TRBV11-2
CASSLDLASGAYEQYF
TGTGCCAGCAGCTTAGATTTGGCTAGCGGGGCCTACGAGCAGTACTTC